These 14 T cell receptor beta chains were all obtained from the same sample, sequenced in a study of T cell responses to AZD1222 COVID-19 vaccine. TCRdb's copy holds only in-frame clones and misses some; the assay was immunoSEQ multiplex PCR. The data hold roughly 110,000 clones, with around 90% observed a single time. The sample was peripheral blood, taken on day 0 of AZD1222 vaccination. All receptors derive from an adult in good health.

The V gene is TRBV5-4, the J gene TRBJ1-4; the D gene is possibly TRBD1 (5 bases). V lost 3 bases, J lost 8 bases, and 14 bases lay in between. Germline CDR1 is SGHNT and CDR2 is YYREEE (reference sequence). The CDR3 contains 14 residues. The CDR3 is CASSSQRGGEKLFF. CDR3 DNA sequence: TGTGCCAGCAGCTCGCAGAGGGGAGGGGAAAAACTGTTTTTT. The full variable domain, with the rest looked up from reference TRBV5-4 and TRBJ1-4, is ETGVTQSPTHLIKTRGQQVTLRCSSQSGHNTVSWYQQALGQGPQFIFQYYREEENGRGNFPPRFSGLQFPNYSSELNVNALELDDSALYLCASSSQRGGEKLFFGSGTQLSVL.

The V call is TRBV6-6, the J call TRBJ1-5; D is unclear. V lost 8 bases to trimming and J lost 2 bases, with 10 bases between them. Germline CDR1 and CDR2: MNHNY and SVGAGI (reference sequence). This CDR3 is 13 amino acids long. CDR3 residues: CASVTRGNQPQHF. The CDR3 nucleotides are TGTGCCAGCGTCACACGGGGCAATCAGCCCCAGCATTTT.

This clone was picked up one time. This rearrangement joins TRBV11-2 to TRBJ2-5, with unresolved D. The CDR3 sequence is 13 residues long. Looked up from germline, CDR1 is SGHAT and CDR2 is FQNNGV. V was pared by 0 bases and J by 1 base, with 3 bases between. CDR3 in amino acids: CASSLDSQETQYF. CDR3 coding DNA: TGTGCCAGCAGCTTAGATAGCCAAGAGACCCAGTACTTC.

The genes are TRBV7-2 and TRBJ2-7, with unresolved D. This CDR3 has 13 amino acids. Germline V lookup: CDR1 SGHTA, CDR2 FQGNSA. The ends were cut back, 2 bases at V and 2 bases at J, with 7 bases in the middle. CDR3: CASSLTVPYEQYF. The CDR3 bases are TGTGCCAGCAGCTTAACAGTCCCCTACGAGCAGTACTTC.

This clone has a single count. The J gene is TRBJ2-1, the V gene TRBV7-2, with 13 bases matching TRBD2. V shed 4 bases, J shed 8 bases, and the junction held 5 bases outside the gene matches. The CDR3 spans 15 residues. In germline, CDR1 is SGHTA, CDR2 FQGNSA. This CDR3 is CASSSTSGGAHEQFF. CDR3 DNA sequence: TGTGCCAGCAGCTCCACTAGCGGGGGGGCGCATGAGCAGTTCTTC.

J is TRBJ1-3 and V is TRBV12-3 or TRBV12-4; TRBD1 is a possible D gene (6 bases). The V and J ends lost 5 bases and 4 bases respectively, with 6 bases between them. The CDR3 sequence is 12 residues long. Here the CDR3 DNA reads TGTGCCAGCAGTGACAGGGGAAACACCATATATTTT. Translating it yields CASSDRGNTIYF.

The gene calls are TRBV6-1 and TRBJ2-5; D perhaps matches TRBD2 (5 bases). Per germline, CDR1 MNHNS and CDR2 SASEGT. Trimming cost V 0 bases and J 5 bases, with 10 bases left between them. This CDR3 region has 14 residues. Here the CDR3 DNA reads TGTGCCAGCAGTGAAGCGCGAGGGTTGGAGACCCAGTACTTC. Its protein product is CASSEARGLETQYF.

The chain has TRBV5-5 and TRBJ1-3; D is possibly TRBD1 (5 bases). Trimming shortened V by 2 bases and J by 2 bases, and 11 bases separated the two germline ends. Germline loops: CDR1 SGHKS, CDR2 YYEKEE (reference sequence). The CDR3 loop spans 15 amino acids. Here the CDR3 reads CASSFVDRAGNTIYF. CDR3 DNA: TGTGCCAGCAGCTTTGTCGACAGAGCTGGAAACACCATATATTTT.

The chain employs TRBV14 and TRBJ2-7; 9 nucleotides line up with TRBD1. Germline assignment: CDR1 SGHDN and CDR2 FVKESK. Trimming cost V 1 base and J 2 bases; bases outside gene matches: 15. This CDR3 region has 19 residues. The CDR3 nucleotides are TGTGCCAGCAGCCAAGCCTTAGGCGCGGGACAGGGTAACCCCTACGAGCAGTACTTC. Protein sequence: CASSQALGAGQGNPYEQYF.

The gene calls are TRBV4-3 and TRBJ1-5; D not certain. This CDR3 comprises 15 residues. Trimming cost V 1 base and J 5 bases, with 12 bases left between them. Per germline, CDR1 LGHNA and CDR2 YSLEER. CDR3 sequence (DNA): TGCGCCAGCAGCCAAGGAGACGCCGGGGATCAGCCCCAGCATTTT. This sequence encodes CASSQGDAGDQPQHF.

The chain joins TRBV3-1 (or the pseudogene TRBV3-2) to TRBJ1-2; TRBD1 agrees at 7 bases. V lost 0 bases, J lost 5 bases, and 0 bases stayed unmatched. The CDR3 loop spans 13 amino acids. Germline CDR1 and CDR2: LGHDT and YNNKEL (reference sequence). The CDR3 region is CASSQEQGYGYTF. CDR3 in DNA: TGTGCCAGCAGCCAAGAACAGGGGTATGGCTACACCTTC.

The rearrangement links TRBV3-1 (or the pseudogene TRBV3-2) to TRBJ2-7, with no clear D. Germline V gives CDR1 LGHDT, CDR2 YNNKEL (reference sequence). The V end was cut by 4 bases, the J end by 3 bases, with 13 bases between. This CDR3 is built from 14 residues. CDR3 DNA sequence: TGTGCCAGCAGCCCCCGTTCCCTGAGCTACGAGCAGTACTTC. Translation: CASSPRSLSYEQYF.

This sequence joins TRBV6-5 and TRBJ2-3, with TRBD2 identical over 14 bases. J lost 4 bases, V lost 6 bases, and 6 bases had no gene match. CDR1 and CDR2 (germline): MNHEY, SVGAGI. The CDR3 is 16 amino acids. The CDR3 bases are TGTGCCAGCAGCTACGGACTAGCGGGGGGCCCAGATACGCAGTATTTT. Translated: CASSYGLAGGPDTQYF.

The rearrangement links TRBV5-6 to TRBJ2-3; D might be TRBD2 (7 bases). The V and J ends lost 0 bases and 1 base respectively, with 12 bases between them. The CDR3 is 16 residues long. Germline V gene data show CDR1 as SGHDT and CDR2 as YYEEEE. CDR3 coding DNA: TGTGCCAGCAGCTTGGAGGGGGGGCCGGGCACAGATACGCAGTATTTT. Encoded protein: CASSLEGGPGTDTQYF. Full variable domain (outside the CDR3, taken from reference TRBV5-6 and TRBJ2-3): DAGVTQSPTHLIKTRGQQVTLRCSPKSGHDTVSWYQQALGQGPQFIFQYYEEEERQRGNFPDRFSGHQFPNYSSELNVNALLLGDSALYLCASSLEGGPGTDTQYFGPGTRLTVL.